This T cell receptor beta chain stems from a study of patients and donors after allogeneic stem cell transplantation. Between the trimmed V and J ends, which lost 0 bases and 3 bases, there was a span of 6 bases. This CDR3 has 14 amino acids. Germline CDR1 and CDR2: SGHRS and YFSETQ. TCRdb reprocessed the RT-PCR reads via MiXCR and lists one record per CDR3 protein. The sample shows hundreds of thousands of distinct CDR3 sequences, under 20% of them seen only once. J is TRBJ2-2 and V is TRBV5-1; D not resolved. The specimen sequenced was blood, either unsorted or a sorted T cell fraction (not recorded which). The clonotype comes from a human donor who was either an allogeneic HSCT recipient or a stem cell or donor lymphocyte infusion donor (not recorded which). It is not recorded whose cells these are; they may come from a transplant donor. The chain's CDR3 is CASSLVADTGELFF. The CDR3 DNA sequence: TGCGCCAGCAGCTTGGTCGCCGACACCGGGGAGCTGTTTTTT.